The clone carrying this TCR beta chain was observed a single time. What it binds is not known. The data were obtained in a study of T cell responses to AZD1222 COVID-19 vaccine. Some clones are missing from TCRdb's copy, which holds only in-frame ones; the method was immunoSEQ multiplex PCR. The sample lists 70,000 to 85,000 clones; around 82% were seen once. The study, taken as a whole, reports: Close to half of spike-specific TCRs reportedly recognize unmutated variant regions. There were repertoire samples only from the period after the peak T cell response. Baseline serostatus was positive in only six AZD1222 recipients. Females outnumbered males among donors, who were mostly white British; clonal diversity was possibly underestimated.

V lost 4 bases to trimming and J lost 4 bases; unmatched junction nucleotides: 6. The germline CDR1 and CDR2 sequences are SGHAT and FQDESV (reference sequence). This CDR3 has 14 residues. This TCR derives from an adult who received the AZD1222 COVID-19 vaccine. The sequencing used peripheral blood, collected 28 days after the second AZD1222 dose. V is TRBV11-1 and J is TRBJ2-7; 8 bases line up with TRBD1. The CDR3 is CASSSRQGKYEQYF. CDR3 coding DNA: TGTGCCAGCAGCTCCCGACAGGGGAAATACGAGCAGTACTTC.